These 12 T cell receptor beta chains were sequenced from one sample in a study of blood T cells in healthy people across ages. For the second PCR, which ran for 7 to 11 cycles, a sample-barcoded 5' primer and a J-beta primer mix were used. TCRdb analysed the 5' RACE reads with MiXCR anew, one entry per CDR3 protein. The sample yields roughly 500,000 distinct CDR3 sequences, about 24% seen once. These same records also appear under a second study, on T cells of mothers and their children.

Sequencing input: blood. All receptors derive from a boy aged 10-17 years in good health.

The V call is TRBV20-1, the J call TRBJ2-2, with a weak D call TRBD2 (5 bases). V was trimmed by 0 bases and J by 2 bases, leaving 13 bases between them. Per germline, CDR1 DFQATT and CDR2 SNEGSKA (reference sequence). The CDR3 is 16 residues long. The CDR3 DNA reads as TGCAGTGCTAGAGATCCCCGGGGATACAACACCGGGGAGCTGTTTTTT. Translated, it gives CSARDPRGYNTGELFF.

This clonotype came up a few times. This chain uses TRBV2 with TRBJ2-7, with D hard to call. V lost 8 bases and J 4 bases, leaving 15 bases between the germline ends. This CDR3 is 13 amino acids long. Per the germline V gene, CDR1 is SNHLY and CDR2 is FYNNEI. The CDR3 reads CASQERWGYEQYF. Written as DNA, the CDR3 is TGTGCCAGCCAAGAGCGATGGGGTTACGAGCAGTACTTC.

This clonotype was recorded a few times. The J gene is TRBJ2-7, the V gene TRBV5-1; a weak D match, TRBD2 (6 bases). Germline loops: CDR1 SGHRS, CDR2 YFSETQ. V shed 0 bases and J shed 4 bases, with 11 bases lying between them. The length of the CDR3 is 14 residues. The CDR3 DNA reads as TGCGCCAGCAGCTTGGGGGACGGGGGTTACGAGCAGTACTTC. Its protein is CASSLGDGGYEQYF.

This clonotype was observed a handful of times. The genes are TRBV4-3 and TRBJ2-1; tentatively, D is TRBD2 (5 bases). V was cut by 4 bases and J by 9 bases, with 16 bases left in between. Germline V gene data show CDR1 as LGHNA and CDR2 as YSLEER. CDR3 length: 14 residues. The chain's CDR3 is CASSLLGSDGEQFF. The CDR3 DNA follows: TGCGCCAGCAGCCTCCTAGGGAGCGACGGTGAGCAGTTCTTC.

This clonotype was seen more than once but under ten times. V gene TRBV3-1 combines with J gene TRBJ2-3; possible D gene TRBD2, 5 bases. The CDR3 contains 16 residues. Between the trimmed V and J ends, which lost 2 bases and 2 bases, there was a span of 14 bases. CDR1 and CDR2 (germline): LGHDT, YNNKEL (reference sequence). Here the CDR3 DNA reads TGTGCCAGCAGCCAAAAGACTACCACCATCACAGATACGCAGTATTTT. Its translation: CASSQKTTTITDTQYF.

The chain has TRBV20-1 and TRBJ2-1; D gene ambiguous. The V end was cut by 2 bases, the J end by 3 bases, with 11 bases between. The CDR3 runs 14 residues. The germline V gene encodes CDR1 DFQATT and CDR2 SNEGSKA (reference sequence). The CDR3 DNA follows: TGCAGTGCTAGACTGGAGCAGCGCTACAATGAGCAGTTCTTC. As protein: CSARLEQRYNEQFF.

This clonotype was recorded a few times. The rearrangement joins TRBV5-1 to TRBJ2-5; 9 bases are a match to TRBD2. Germline V gene data show CDR1 as SGHRS and CDR2 as YFSETQ. The CDR3 totals 16 residues. J lost 0 bases, V lost 0 bases, and 3 bases had no gene match. This CDR3 is CASSLVPSGNQETQYF. The CDR3 nucleotides read TGCGCCAGCAGCTTGGTTCCTAGCGGGAACCAAGAGACCCAGTACTTC.

This clonotype was seen more than once but under ten times. V gene TRBV7-2 combines with J gene TRBJ1-1, with D perhaps matching TRBD1 (5 bases). V was shortened by 4 bases and J by 7 bases, with 16 bases between the two germline ends. The CDR3 spans 14 residues. Germline lookup yields CDR1 SGHTA and CDR2 FQGNSA. CDR3 nucleotides: TGTGCCAGCAGCTACCGCAGACAGAGGGTTGAAGCTTTCTTT. It is translated as CASSYRRQRVEAFF.

CDR3 region: CSAGLGQGADTQYF. The DNA for the CDR3 is TGCAGTGCTGGGCTGGGACAGGGCGCAGATACGCAGTATTTT. The V and J genes are TRBV20-1 and TRBJ2-3, with 9 bases aligning to TRBD1. The CDR3 is 14 amino acids. Per germline, CDR1 DFQATT and CDR2 SNEGSKA (reference sequence). Trimming took 5 bases from V and 4 from J; bases not matched to a gene: 7.

This clonotype was seen once. The CDR3 region has the DNA TGTGCCAGCAGTTACTTCGGGACAGCCTACAATGAGCAGTTCTTC. Protein sequence: CASSYFGTAYNEQFF. The chain recombines TRBV6-5 with TRBJ2-1, with 7 positions matching TRBD1. Germline CDR1 and CDR2: MNHEY and SVGAGI. Germline trimming cut 1 base from V and 2 bases from J; bases unmatched to any gene: 2. CDR3 length: 15 amino acids.

The rearrangement uses TRBV4-3 and TRBJ1-4, with D perhaps TRBD1 (5 bases). The length of the CDR3 is 16 residues. The germline V and J ends were trimmed by 3 bases and 3 bases, with 14 bases remaining between them. CDR1 LGHNA and CDR2 YSLEER come from the germline V gene. CDR3 nucleotides: TGCGCCAGCAGCCAGGGGTGGGACGGTTCTAATGAAAAACTGTTTTTT. It encodes CASSQGWDGSNEKLFF.

The V gene is TRBV28, the J gene TRBJ2-7, with D perhaps being TRBD1 or TRBD2 (5 bases each). The CDR3 runs 15 residues. V was cut by 2 bases and J by 3 bases, with 14 bases left in between. Germline CDR1 reads MDHEN; CDR2 reads SYDVKM. The CDR3 loop reads CASSLRDQGFYEQYF. DNA for the CDR3: TGTGCCAGCAGTTTAAGGGACCAGGGATTCTACGAGCAGTACTTC.